Listed below are T cell receptor beta chains from one sample, sequenced in a study of PD-L1 blockade in urothelial cancer. Measured with immunoSEQ multiplex PCR; TCRdb has only the in-frame clones, and not every one. The sample records roughly 130,000 clones, roughly 84% being singletons. The sequences come from PBMCs, collected around atezolizumab (anti-PD-L1) treatment. These receptors were obtained from a man aged 45-60 years with urothelial cancer. CDR3s include the opening cysteine and the closing phenylalanine or tryptophan. D genes are given only for firm matches. Size tells how often a clone was seen (once, few, many) or the class of an expanded clone, and some rows leave it out.

v_call,d_call,j_call,clone_size,cdr3_aa,cdr3_nt
TRBV6-5,NA,TRBJ2-1,NA,CASSYSLRSSYNEQFF,TGTGCCAGCAGTTACTCTCTGCGGAGCTCCTACAATGAGCAGTTCTTC
TRBV2,NA,TRBJ1-2,NA,CASRFSGYGYTF,TGTGCCAGCAGATTTTCCGGCTATGGCTACACCTTC
TRBV9,TRBD1,TRBJ2-3,NA,CASSPRTGLNTQYF,TGTGCCAGCAGCCCGAGGACAGGGCTGAATACGCAGTATTTT
TRBV5-1,TRBD1,TRBJ1-5,NA,CASSLEGGSQPQHF,TGCGCCAGCAGCTTGGAAGGGGGCAGTCAGCCCCAGCATTTT
TRBV30,NA,TRBJ1-6,NA,CAWSAQGIESSPLHF,TGTGCCTGGAGTGCGCAGGGAATAGAGAGTTCACCCCTCCACTTT
TRBV19,NA,TRBJ1-5,NA,CASSMVRIYSNQPQHF,TGTGCCAGTAGTATGGTCAGAATTTATAGCAATCAGCCCCAGCATTTT
TRBV5-1,NA,TRBJ1-2,NA,CASRDTAGEYGYTF,TGCGCCAGCAGAGATACGGCGGGAGAGTATGGCTACACCTTC
TRBV11-1,TRBD2,TRBJ2-1,once,CASTGGGRSTYNEQFF,TGTGCCAGCACGGGTGGCGGGAGGAGTACCTACAATGAGCAGTTCTTC
TRBV11-2,NA,TRBJ1-4,NA,CASSLAGSGREKLFF,TGTGCCAGCAGCTTAGCGGGCAGCGGTCGCGAAAAACTGTTTTTT
TRBV5-6,NA,TRBJ2-7,NA,CASSTPGHLYEQYF,TGTGCCAGCAGCACACCGGGACATCTCTACGAGCAGTACTTC
TRBV4-2,NA,TRBJ2-3,NA,CASSQELAESTDTQYF,TGTGCCAGCAGCCAAGAACTAGCCGAAAGCACAGATACGCAGTATTTT
TRBV19,TRBD1,TRBJ1-5,once,CASRGTGLDPQHF,TGTGCCAGTAGAGGGACAGGGCTGGACCCCCAGCATTTT
TRBV30,NA,TRBJ2-7,NA,CAWSDSYEQYF,TGTGCCTGGAGCGACTCATACGAGCAGTACTTC
TRBV10-3,TRBD2,TRBJ2-7,NA,CAISGRAGAKYEQYF,TGTGCCATCTCAGGGCGCGCGGGAGCAAAGTACGAGCAGTACTTC
TRBV5-5,TRBD2,TRBJ2-5,NA,CASSLGAGDGETQYF,TGTGCCAGCAGCTTGGGGGCGGGAGATGGGGAGACCCAGTACTTC
TRBV10-2,NA,TRBJ2-5,NA,CASALPPSTAQYF,TGCGCCAGTGCCCTTCCGCCCTCCACGGCCCAGTACTTC